Presented here are 14 T cell receptor beta chains from one specimen sequenced in a study of blood T cell repertoires in COVID-19. Profiled with immunoSEQ multiplex PCR; TCRdb holds only in-frame clones, not every one. The repertoire has under 200,000 clones, about four fifths of them found once; the top ten carry around 14%. The sequenced material came from peripheral blood. The receptors here all came from a man between 18 and 35 years old with active or convalescent COVID-19.

The V call is TRBV5-8, the J call TRBJ2-1; 7 nucleotides agree with TRBD1. The germline CDR1 and CDR2 sequences are SGHTS and YDEGEE. The CDR3 spans 16 residues. Trimming at V came to 4 bases and at J to 3 bases, leaving 10 bases not matched to a gene. CDR3 region: CASSQLGGSVYNEQFF. The CDR3 coding sequence is TGTGCCAGCAGCCAATTAGGGGGCTCGGTCTACAATGAGCAGTTCTTC.

The chain combines TRBV6-5 with TRBJ1-2; a possible D gene is TRBD1 (6 bases). The CDR3 runs to 16 residues. Trimming took off 4 bases at V and 4 bases at J, with 19 bases between the two ends. Looked up from germline, CDR1 is MNHEY and CDR2 is SVGAGI. CDR3 amino acids: CASSLDSSHLTYGYTF. As DNA, the CDR3 is TGTGCCAGCAGTTTGGACAGTTCACACCTTACCTATGGCTACACCTTC.

The chain links TRBV6-1 to TRBJ1-2; possibly TRBD1 for D (5 bases). V lost 3 bases and J lost 1, with 27 bases in between. This CDR3 spans 20 amino acids. The germline gives CDR1 MNHNS, CDR2 SASEGT. The CDR3 here is CASSEFPGPRQLTFNYGYTF. CDR3 DNA: TGTGCCAGCAGTGAGTTCCCGGGTCCCAGACAGTTAACCTTTAACTATGGCTACACCTTC.

This clone appeared once. The V gene is TRBV5-1, the J gene TRBJ1-2; no clear D. This CDR3 region has 14 residues. Trimming stripped 0 bases from V and 4 bases from J, with 10 bases between. Germline V gene sequence: CDR1 SGHRS, CDR2 YFSETQ. The CDR3 nucleotides read TGCGCCAGCAGCTTGGAGAGGGTGGGCTATGGCTACACCTTC. It encodes CASSLERVGYGYTF.

The genes are TRBV5-1 and TRBJ1-3; a possible D gene is TRBD1 (6 bases). The CDR3 spans 16 residues. Trimming pared 2 bases from V and 2 bases from J, leaving 14 bases between. Per the germline V gene, CDR1 is SGHRS and CDR2 is YFSETQ. Here the CDR3 DNA reads TGCGCCAGCAGCTTAGGGGGGGCTGGTACTGGAAACACCATATATTTT. Residues: CASSLGGAGTGNTIYF.

This clone appeared a single time. This chain links TRBV7-3 with TRBJ1-5, with D uncertain. Trimming took off 5 bases at V and 0 bases at J, with 14 bases between the two ends. Germline CDR1 SGHTA, CDR2 FQGTGA. This CDR3 is 16 amino acids long. The CDR3: CASSPQTRNSNQPQHF. The CDR3 DNA sequence: TGTGCCAGCAGCCCTCAGACACGGAATAGCAATCAGCCCCAGCATTTT.

The chain carries TRBV6-2 or TRBV6-3 and TRBJ2-5; D might be TRBD2 (5 bases). The germline V gene has CDR1 MNHEY and CDR2 SVGEGT. Trimming removed 3 bases from V and 1 base from J, with 9 bases in between. The CDR3 consists of 14 residues. CDR3 sequence reads: CASSYYGGQETQYF. CDR3 DNA sequence: TGTGCCAGCAGTTATTACGGAGGCCAAGAGACCCAGTACTTC.

This chain joins TRBV7-9 and TRBJ1-2; 8 bases are shared with TRBD1. CDR3 size: 13 residues. Germline CDR1 reads SEHNR; CDR2 reads FQNEAQ (reference sequence). The J segment lost 7 bases and the V segment lost 5 bases, leaving 6 bases of the junction unmatched. DNA of the CDR3: TGTGCCAGCAGCAAGACAGGGGACGGTGGCTACACCTTC. It is translated as CASSKTGDGGYTF.

The gene calls are TRBV6-5 and TRBJ1-5; D perhaps matches TRBD1 (6 bases). V was trimmed by 5 bases and J by 1 base, leaving 12 bases between them. CDR3 size: 15 residues. Germline CDR1 and CDR2: MNHEY and SVGAGI. CDR3 coding DNA: TGTGCCAGCAGTCGGACAGTCAAAAGCAATCAGCCCCAGCATTTT. Amino acid sequence: CASSRTVKSNQPQHF.

The rearrangement joins TRBV11-2 to TRBJ1-6, with a weak D call TRBD1 (5 bases). CDR3 size: 13 residues. With 3 bases removed from V and 10 bases from J, the gap between germline ends came to 10 bases. Germline V gene lookup returns CDR1 SGHAT and CDR2 FQNNGV. CDR3 residues: CASSLLQASPLHF. CDR3 nucleotide sequence: TGTGCCAGCAGCTTGCTACAGGCGTCACCCCTCCACTTT.

The rearrangement uses TRBV14 and TRBJ2-1, with D maybe TRBD1 (6 bases). Trimming removed 5 bases from V and 3 bases from J, with 14 bases in between. CDR3 length equals 15 residues. Germline lookup yields CDR1 SGHDN and CDR2 FVKESK. The CDR3 region has the DNA TGTGCCAGCAGCATCGACAGGAGAAGCTACAATGAGCAGTTCTTC. The encoded protein is CASSIDRRSYNEQFF.

The V gene is TRBV3-1 (or the pseudogene TRBV3-2), the J gene TRBJ2-1; no reliable D call. Germline V gives CDR1 LGHDT, CDR2 YNNKEL (reference sequence). CDR3 length equals 11 residues. The V end was cut by 7 bases, the J end by 6 bases, with 7 bases between. CDR3 region: CASTKSNEQFF. Here the CDR3 DNA reads TGTGCCAGCACTAAATCCAATGAGCAGTTCTTC.

The J gene is TRBJ2-7, the V gene TRBV27; tentative D call: TRBD2 (6 bases). This CDR3 comprises 18 residues. Between the trimmed V and J ends, which lost 2 bases and 2 bases, there was a span of 22 bases. The germline gives CDR1 MNHEY, CDR2 SMNVEV (reference sequence). The CDR3 reads CASSLTWSEGFTAYEQYF. The DNA for the CDR3 is TGTGCCAGCAGTTTAACATGGTCGGAGGGGTTTACCGCCTACGAGCAGTACTTC.

V usage is TRBV2 and J usage is TRBJ1-3; D is unclear. CDR3 size: 15 residues. Trimming cost V 5 bases and J 1 base, with 12 bases left between them. Germline CDR1 and CDR2: SNHLY and FYNNEI. The CDR3 reads CASSWELLSGNTIYF. The CDR3 DNA follows: TGTGCCAGCAGTTGGGAGCTTCTTTCTGGAAACACCATATATTTT. Supplemented by reference TRBV2 and TRBJ1-3, the full variable domain reads EPEVTQTPSHQVTQMGQEVILRCVPISNHLYFYWYRQILGQKVEFLVSFYNNEISEKSEIFDDQFSVERPDGSNFTLKIRSTKLEDSAMYFCASSWELLSGNTIYFGEGSWLTVV.